The 21 T cell receptor beta chains below were found in one sample sequenced in a study of blood T cell repertoires in COVID-19 (dated by TCRdb to the early 2020s). Library prep was done by the immunoSEQ multiplex PCR assay. As stored in TCRdb, this immuneACCESS dataset retains in-frame rearrangements with V and J assigned. A fraction of the clones does not appear; measured against another copy, unresolved V genes explain less than half of the discrepancy, and the remainder lacks a known reason. This sample holds under 85,000 clones; more than 70% were observed only once. The ten largest clones take up approximately 37% of the sample. Input material: peripheral blood. The receptors stem from a man older than 75 with active or convalescent COVID-19.

In nucleotides, the CDR3 is TGTGCCAGCAGTAGATCAGGGTTGGGCTACACCTTC. This sequence encodes CASSRSGLGYTF. This chain links TRBV6-5 with TRBJ1-2; TRBD1 is a possible D gene (5 bases). The CDR3 totals 12 residues. Germline CDR1 is MNHEY and CDR2 is SVGAGI. Trimming cost V 5 bases and J 8 bases, with 12 bases left between them.

In regard to this clone: Other DNA sequences in the same sample also yield this CDR3. The chain combines TRBV5-1 with TRBJ1-2; tentatively, D is TRBD1 (6 bases). The V end was cut by 3 bases, the J end by 4 bases, with 13 bases between. This CDR3 spans 14 amino acids. Germline V gives CDR1 SGHRS, CDR2 YFSETQ. The CDR3 loop is CASSSTGGGYGYTF. In DNA, the CDR3 is TGCGCCAGCAGCTCGACGGGGGGCGGCTATGGCTACACCTTC.

The chain recombines TRBV11-2 with TRBJ1-3; D is unresolved. Trimming stripped 5 bases from V and 2 bases from J, with 10 bases between. The CDR3 extends over 14 amino acids. Germline CDR1 reads SGHAT; CDR2 reads FQNNGV. This chain's CDR3 is CASSLAGTGNTIYF. In nucleotides, the CDR3 is TGTGCCAGCAGCCTAGCGGGTACTGGAAACACCATATATTTT.

The chain carries TRBV14 and TRBJ2-3; no reliable D call. The CDR3 is made up of 12 amino acids. V was shortened by 8 bases and J by 0 bases, with 6 bases between the two germline ends. Germline CDR1 SGHDN, CDR2 FVKESK. Written as DNA, the CDR3 is TGTGCCAGCGCCAGTAGCACAGATACGCAGTATTTT. This encodes CASASSTDTQYF. Full variable domain (rest looked up from reference TRBV14 and TRBJ2-3): EAGVTQFPSHSVIEKGQTVTLRCDPISGHDNLYWYRRVMGKEIKFLLHFVKESKQDESGMPNNRFLAERTGGTYSTLKVQPAELEDSGVYFCASASSTDTQYFGPGTRLTVL.

J is TRBJ2-3 and V is TRBV30; a possible D gene is TRBD2 (6 bases). The CDR3 totals 13 residues. Germline loops: CDR1 GTSNPN, CDR2 SVGIG (reference sequence). V lost 5 bases and J lost 6, with 15 bases in between. CDR3 sequence: CAWGGGTADTQYF. CDR3 sequence (DNA): TGTGCCTGGGGAGGTGGGACTGCTGATACGCAGTATTTT.

The V gene is TRBV3-1 (or the pseudogene TRBV3-2), the J gene TRBJ2-1, with 10 bases lining up with TRBD1. This CDR3 contains 14 residues. Trimming removed 4 bases from V and 7 bases from J; junction bases left unmatched: 4. Germline V gene sequence: CDR1 LGHDT, CDR2 YNNKEL (reference sequence). CDR3 DNA: TGTGCCAGCAGCCGACAGGGGGCTTTTAATGAGCAGTTCTTC. Translation gives CASSRQGAFNEQFF.

J is TRBJ2-1 and V is TRBV7-2; 8 positions agree with TRBD2. This CDR3 is built from 16 residues. Looked up from germline, CDR1 is SGHTA and CDR2 is FQGNSA. V lost 1 base, J lost 9 bases, and 11 bases stayed unmatched. In nucleotides, the CDR3 is TGTGCCAGCAGCTTAGGGGGCGGGAGGCGAATCGGTGAGCAGTTCTTC. Encoded protein: CASSLGGGRRIGEQFF.

The gene calls are TRBV4-1 and TRBJ2-1; D may be TRBD1 (5 bases). Germline CDR1 reads MGHRA; CDR2 reads YSYEKL. Deletions cut 4 bases from V and 6 bases from J, with 22 bases between. The CDR3 totals 17 residues. The CDR3 loop is CASSPTPGAGILNEQFF. CDR3 DNA sequence: TGCGCCAGCAGCCCAACCCCCGGAGCAGGGATCCTCAATGAGCAGTTCTTC.

The genes are TRBV11-2 and TRBJ1-2; D unclear. This CDR3 comprises 15 residues. The V end lost 5 bases, the J end lost 4 bases, and 17 bases lay between the germline ends. Germline V gives CDR1 SGHAT, CDR2 FQNNGV. CDR3 bases: TGTGCCAGCAGCCGATTCCCGGGGTGGGCCTATGGCTACACCTTC. As protein: CASSRFPGWAYGYTF.

The chain couples TRBV7-2 to TRBJ2-3, with 7 bases that match TRBD2. The CDR3 is made up of 17 amino acids. Germline lookup yields CDR1 SGHTA and CDR2 FQGNSA. V lost 0 bases, J lost 1 base, and 7 bases stayed unmatched. The CDR3 nucleotides are TGTGCCAGCAGCTTAGCGCTGGCTAGCGGAGGCACAGATACGCAGTATTTT. It yields the protein CASSLALASGGTDTQYF.

The V gene is TRBV5-4, the J gene TRBJ2-1, with D uncertain. V was cut by 0 bases and J by 7 bases, with 11 bases left in between. The CDR3 extends over 14 amino acids. Germline lookup yields CDR1 SGHNT and CDR2 YYREEE (reference sequence). The CDR3 protein is CASSLGLPTNEQFF. Written as DNA, the CDR3 is TGTGCCAGCAGCTTGGGCCTCCCTACTAATGAGCAGTTCTTC. The full variable domain, with the rest looked up from reference TRBV5-4 and TRBJ2-1, is ETGVTQSPTHLIKTRGQQVTLRCSSQSGHNTVSWYQQALGQGPQFIFQYYREEENGRGNFPPRFSGLQFPNYSSELNVNALELDDSALYLCASSLGLPTNEQFFGPGTRLTVL.

This chain uses TRBV3-1 (or the pseudogene TRBV3-2) with TRBJ1-2; 7 positions agree with TRBD1. J was trimmed by 4 bases and V by 4 bases; bases with no gene match: 6. The CDR3 consists of 14 residues. Germline V gene data show CDR1 as LGHDT and CDR2 as YNNKEL (reference sequence). The CDR3 DNA reads TGTGCCAGCAGCCCTTCCGGGACAGTCTATGGCTACACCTTC. It is translated as CASSPSGTVYGYTF.

The chain employs TRBV6-5 and TRBJ1-4; D perhaps matches TRBD1 (5 bases). This CDR3 is built from 15 residues. The ends were cut back, 6 bases at V and 9 bases at J, with 20 bases in the middle. CDR1 MNHEY and CDR2 SVGAGI come from the germline V gene. The CDR3 coding sequence is TGTGCCAGCAGATCAGGGATTACCCCGAATCAAAAACTGTTTTTT. Encoded protein: CASRSGITPNQKLFF.

The rearrangement uses TRBV19 and TRBJ2-7; no clear D gene. CDR3 length: 11 residues. Germline CDR1 LNHDA, CDR2 SQIVND (reference sequence). The ends were cut back, 3 bases at V and 4 bases at J, with 4 bases in the middle. The CDR3 region is CASSIGYEQYF. The CDR3 DNA reads TGTGCCAGTAGTATCGGTTACGAGCAGTACTTC.

This chain connects TRBV27 to TRBJ2-1; D remains unclear. Per germline, CDR1 MNHEY and CDR2 SMNVEV (reference sequence). V shed 2 bases and J shed 8 bases, with 7 bases lying between them. The CDR3 has 12 amino acids. The CDR3 region is CASSLPRYEQFF. The CDR3 bases are TGTGCCAGCAGTTTACCCAGGTATGAGCAGTTCTTC.

This clone was detected a few times. This sequence joins TRBV18 and TRBJ2-1, with 9 bases identical to TRBD1. CDR3 length equals 14 residues. Germline V CDR1 and CDR2: KGHSH, LQKENI. V trimming: 2 bases; J trimming: 5 bases; junction bases outside the gene matches: 1. CDR3 residues: CASSPGTGNNEQFF. The CDR3 coding sequence is TGTGCCAGCTCACCAGGGACAGGGAACAATGAGCAGTTCTTC.

The rearrangement links TRBV6-6 to TRBJ2-4, with unresolved D. This CDR3 region has 13 residues. In germline, CDR1 is MNHNY, CDR2 SVGAGI (reference sequence). V gave up 7 bases and J gave up 7 bases, with 14 bases separating them. DNA of the CDR3: TGTGCCAGCACCGACGTCCAGGTGAACATTCAGTACTTC. It specifies CASTDVQVNIQYF.

CDR3 DNA sequence: TGTGCCAGCAGCCCATCAGGGTTGGGTACTGAAGCTTTCTTT. As protein: CASSPSGLGTEAFF. The chain links TRBV14 to TRBJ1-1; possible D gene TRBD1, 5 bases. CDR3 size: 14 residues. Germline V gene lookup returns CDR1 SGHDN and CDR2 FVKESK. With 4 bases removed from V and 5 bases from J, the gap between germline ends came to 14 bases.

The V gene is TRBV10-3, the J gene TRBJ2-5, with D perhaps TRBD1 (5 bases). Germline V lookup: CDR1 ENHRY, CDR2 SYGVKD. V dropped 0 bases and J dropped 5 bases, with 10 bases sitting between them. The CDR3 extends over 14 amino acids. The CDR3, as DNA: TGTGCCATCAGTGAGTCAGGATCAGGGGAGACCCAGTACTTC. This sequence encodes CAISESGSGETQYF.

The rearrangement uses TRBV6-6 and TRBJ1-5; TRBD1 aligns across 8 bases. V was pared by 4 bases and J by 7 bases, with 6 bases of the junction left unmatched. The CDR3 has 14 amino acids. Germline V gives CDR1 MNHNY, CDR2 SVGAGI (reference sequence). CDR3 residues: CASSWTGSEQPQHF. The CDR3 bases are TGTGCCAGCAGTTGGACAGGGTCGGAACAGCCCCAGCATTTT.

This rearrangement joins TRBV2 to TRBJ1-2; unclear D gene. Germline loops: CDR1 SNHLY, CDR2 FYNNEI. The CDR3 runs to 12 residues. Trimming left V 4 bases short and J 8 bases short, with 11 bases between. The DNA of the CDR3 is TGTGCCAGCAGTGGGACGGGAGGAGGCTACACCTTC. Translating it yields CASSGTGGGYTF.